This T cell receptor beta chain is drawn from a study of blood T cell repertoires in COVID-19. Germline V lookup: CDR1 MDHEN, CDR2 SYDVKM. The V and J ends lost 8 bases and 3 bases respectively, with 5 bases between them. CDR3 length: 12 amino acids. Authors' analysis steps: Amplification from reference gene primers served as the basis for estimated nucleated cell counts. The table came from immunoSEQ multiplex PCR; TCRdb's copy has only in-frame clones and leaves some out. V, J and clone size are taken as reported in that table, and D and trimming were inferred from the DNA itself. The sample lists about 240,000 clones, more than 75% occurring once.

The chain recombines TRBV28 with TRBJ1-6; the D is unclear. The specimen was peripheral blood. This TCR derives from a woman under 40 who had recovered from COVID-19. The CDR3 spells CASSNYNSPLHF. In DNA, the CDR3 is TGTGCCAGCTCTAACTATAATTCACCCCTCCACTTT.